Listed here are 11 T cell receptor beta chains from one sample, sequenced in a study of T cells of healthy individuals. One entry per CDR3 protein, called by TCRdb with MiXCR from the 5' RACE reads. Of about 82,000 distinct CDR3 sequences in the sample, more than 5% are singletons; the top ten hold 7.5% to 8%. These receptors came from a female donor in good health.

This clonotype has at least ten counts. The chain employs TRBV28 and TRBJ2-7, with D tentatively TRBD1 (6 bases). The ends were cut back, 1 base at V and 2 bases at J, with 9 bases in the middle. Germline CDR1 is MDHEN and CDR2 is SYDVKM. CDR3 length: 14 amino acids. The CDR3: CASSLSTGTYEQYF. The CDR3 nucleotides read TGTGCCAGCAGTTTATCCACAGGGACCTACGAGCAGTACTTC.

This clonotype was picked up many times. The gene calls are TRBV6-1 and TRBJ1-2; tentatively, D is TRBD1 (6 bases). Germline-derived CDR1 and CDR2 are MNHNS and SASEGT. Trimming shortened V by 1 base and J by 6 bases, and 12 bases separated the two germline ends. CDR3 size: 14 residues. The CDR3 nucleotides read TGTGCCAGCAGTGAAGAGAGGGACATCCATGGCTACACCTTC. Amino acids: CASSEERDIHGYTF.

This clonotype was counted many times. V usage is TRBV20-1 and J usage is TRBJ2-2; 11 bases are a match to TRBD2. The germline CDR1 and CDR2 sequences are DFQATT and SNEGSKA (reference sequence). The CDR3 extends over 18 amino acids. V shed 2 bases and J 5 bases; nucleotides not matched to a gene: 13. As DNA, the CDR3 is TGCAGTGCTAGACCCGCGGGGACTAGCGGAGCTCGGACCGGGGAGCTGTTTTTT. This encodes CSARPAGTSGARTGELFF.

This clonotype was recorded at least ten times. The CDR3 nucleotides are TGTGCCAGCAGCGGGGGGTTTGTCTACGAGCAGTACTTC. It yields the protein CASSGGFVYEQYF. The chain is built from TRBV7-9 and TRBJ2-7; D is possibly TRBD2 (6 bases). The germline V and J ends were trimmed by 5 bases and 3 bases, with 11 bases remaining between them. From germline, CDR1 is SEHNR and CDR2 FQNEAQ (reference sequence). CDR3 length: 13 amino acids.

This clonotype has ten or more counts. V usage is TRBV12-3 or TRBV12-4 and J usage is TRBJ2-7; D unresolved. V was trimmed by 5 bases and J by 5 bases, leaving 19 bases between them. The CDR3 has 15 amino acids. The CDR3 spells CASSPSRSLSHEQYF. The CDR3 DNA is TGTGCCAGCAGTCCCTCCCGGTCCCTTAGCCACGAGCAGTACTTC.

This clonotype has ten or more counts. V usage is TRBV5-1 and J usage is TRBJ1-1, with unresolved D. Trimming left V 0 bases short and J 4 bases short, with 1 base between. CDR3 size: 11 residues. Germline V gives CDR1 SGHRS, CDR2 YFSETQ. CDR3 coding DNA: TGCGCCAGCAGCTTGGGCACTGAAGCTTTCTTT. Translation gives CASSLGTEAFF.

In its sample, this clonotype was seen a few times. The rearrangement uses TRBV9 and TRBJ2-3, with D unresolved. The CDR3 runs to 13 residues. The germline V gene encodes CDR1 SGDLS and CDR2 YYNGEE. Trimming removed 0 bases at V and 0 bases at J, with 2 bases between. CDR3 protein: CASSVDSTDTQYF. The DNA of the CDR3 is TGTGCCAGCAGCGTAGATAGCACAGATACGCAGTATTTT.

This clonotype showed up many times. The chain recombines TRBV6-2 or TRBV6-3 with TRBJ1-5; tentatively, D is TRBD1 (6 bases). This CDR3 is 18 amino acids long. The ends were cut back, 3 bases at V and 2 bases at J, with 20 bases in the middle. Germline CDR1 reads MNHEY; CDR2 reads SVGEGT. CDR3 residues: CASSYIRRGRGGNQPQHF. The CDR3 DNA sequence: TGTGCCAGCAGTTATATCCGCAGGGGCCGCGGGGGCAATCAGCCCCAGCATTTT.

The table lists this clonotype with many counts. The V call is TRBV20-1, the J call TRBJ2-7, with 7 bases that match TRBD2. The ends lost 6 bases at V and 1 base at J; junction bases unmatched: 12. CDR3 length: 15 amino acids. Germline V gene sequence: CDR1 DFQATT, CDR2 SNEGSKA (reference sequence). The CDR3 region has the DNA TGCAGTGCCGACACTAGCGCCGGGGATTCCTACGAGCAGTACTTC. The encoded protein is CSADTSAGDSYEQYF.

This clonotype was counted at least ten times. The J gene is TRBJ2-3, the V gene TRBV12-3 or TRBV12-4; 14 bases fit TRBD2. The CDR3 consists of 17 residues. With 7 bases clipped from V and 5 bases from J, the junction kept 11 bases outside the gene matches. The CDR3 loop is CASKGTGLAGAGDTQYF. The CDR3 region has the DNA TGTGCCAGCAAGGGAACGGGACTAGCGGGAGCGGGAGATACGCAGTATTTT.

Only a few counts were recorded for this clonotype. CDR3 bases: TGTGCCAGCAGTTCCTCGAACTCTGGAAACACCATATATTTT. Its translation: CASSSSNSGNTIYF. This chain joins TRBV27 and TRBJ1-3, with D unresolved. Germline V gene data show CDR1 as MNHEY and CDR2 as SMNVEV (reference sequence). Trimming cost V 4 bases and J 0 bases, with 7 bases left between them. The CDR3 extends over 14 amino acids.